These T cell receptor beta chains were read from a single sample in a study of OX40 agonist ivuxolimab in advanced cancers. Sequencing used immunoSEQ multiplex PCR; TCRdb keeps in-frame clones, though not all of them. The profile covers about 79,000 clones, with about 90% appearing a single time and 0.53% taken by the ten largest. The material sequenced was CD4+ or CD8+ T cells sorted from blood, taken in a trial of the OX40 agonist ivuxolimab. The receptor source for this set is an adult with an advanced solid tumor such as melanoma, head and neck, liver or kidney cancer. Both conserved end residues are part of each CDR3. Fields, in order: V gene, J gene, clone size, D gene, CDR3 protein, CDR3 DNA. The D gene is left open where the match is weak. Clone size is not always given. Where it is, it says once, few, many or a class for expanded clones.

TRBV30	TRBJ1-2	.	TRBD1	CAWSGGQGRYYYGYTF	TGTGCCTGGAGCGGGGGACAGGGACGATATTACTATGGCTACACCTTC
TRBV23-1	TRBJ2-1	.	TRBD1	CASSLPGTETYNEQFF	TGCGCCAGCAGTCTACCCGGGACAGAGACCTACAATGAGCAGTTCTTC
TRBV7-9	TRBJ1-3	.	TRBD1	CASSSPSTGVGNTIYF	TGTGCCAGCAGCTCCCCTTCTACAGGGGTCGGAAACACCATATATTTT
TRBV19	TRBJ1-2	.	.	CASRVPFGDYGYTF	TGTGCCAGTAGAGTACCATTTGGCGACTATGGCTACACCTTC
TRBV5-1	TRBJ1-2	.	.	CASSLDGSNYGYTF	TGCGCCAGCAGCTTGGACGGATCTAACTATGGCTACACCTTC
TRBV11-3	TRBJ2-7	few	.	CASSGLGYEQYF	TGTGCCAGCAGCGGACTTGGTTACGAGCAGTACTTC
TRBV7-9	TRBJ2-7	.	.	CASSPAVGITYEQYF	TGTGCCAGCAGCCCCGCGGTCGGGATAACCTACGAGCAGTACTTC
TRBV5-4	TRBJ2-4	.	.	CASSLPVGAKNIQYF	TGTGCCAGCAGCTTGCCTGTAGGGGCCAAAAACATTCAGTACTTC
TRBV28	TRBJ2-4	.	TRBD1	CASSLPGQGNIQYF	TGTGCCAGCAGCTTACCGGGACAGGGGAACATTCAGTACTTC
TRBV7-6	TRBJ2-2	.	.	CASSLLGGENTGELFF	TGTGCCAGCAGCTTACTGGGGGGCGAGAACACCGGGGAGCTGTTTTTT
TRBV7-6	TRBJ1-3	few	.	CASSLAAAGNTIYF	TGTGCCAGCAGCTTAGCGGCAGCCGGAAACACCATATATTTT
TRBV6-5	TRBJ2-2	.	.	CASSHSRRRNTGELFF	TGTGCCAGCAGTCACTCGAGGAGGAGGAACACCGGGGAGCTGTTTTTT
TRBV5-4	TRBJ1-5	once	.	CASSYQGGEQPQHF	TGTGCCAGCAGCTACCAGGGAGGAGAACAGCCCCAGCATTTT
TRBV5-1	TRBJ2-5	.	TRBD2	CASSLDSGRTSQYF	TGCGCCAGCAGCTTGGACAGCGGGAGAACTTCACAGTACTTC
TRBV29-1	TRBJ2-1	.	.	CSVGFWHEQFF	TGCAGCGTTGGGTTTTGGCATGAGCAGTTCTTC
TRBV5-8	TRBJ1-5	once	TRBD1	CASSLRQGNQPQHF	TGTGCCAGCAGCTTGAGACAGGGAAATCAGCCCCAGCATTTT
TRBV11-1	TRBJ2-1	.	.	CASCSNAGYGGLAQQFF	TGTGCCAGCTGTTCAAACGCGGGCTATGGGGGGCTTGCACAGCAGTTCTTC
TRBV6-1	TRBJ2-3	.	.	CASSEGQPTDTQYF	TGTGCCAGCAGTGAAGGGCAGCCCACAGATACGCAGTATTTT
TRBV7-9	TRBJ1-2	.	TRBD1	CASSLEQGEVYGYTF	TGTGCCAGCAGCTTAGAACAGGGGGAAGTTTATGGCTACACCTTC
TRBV29-1	TRBJ1-1	.	.	CSVDRGPNTEAFF	TGCAGCGTTGACCGGGGGCCGAACACTGAAGCTTTCTTT
TRBV19	TRBJ1-2	.	.	CASSIAGTGNYGYTF	TGTGCCAGTAGTATAGCCGGGACGGGGAACTATGGCTACACCTTC
TRBV7-2	TRBJ2-7	once	.	CASSAVGRDEQYF	TGTGCCAGCAGCGCCGTCGGACGCGACGAGCAGTACTTC
TRBV7-2	TRBJ1-4	.	.	CASSASGTLGEKLFF	TGTGCCAGCAGCGCCTCCGGGACATTGGGAGAAAAACTGTTTTTT
TRBV7-2	TRBJ1-3	.	TRBD1	CATGTGGTGNTIYF	TGTGCCACGGGGACAGGGGGAACTGGAAACACCATATATTTT
TRBV6-5	TRBJ2-7	.	TRBD1	CTSSNPGTVLYEQYF	TGTACCAGCAGTAACCCCGGGACAGTACTCTACGAGCAGTACTTC
TRBV15	TRBJ2-1	once	TRBD2	CATSRGVSGNPRRDNEQFF	TGTGCCACCAGCAGAGGGGTTAGCGGGAACCCAAGGAGAGACAATGAGCAGTTCTTC
TRBV7-9	TRBJ1-4	.	TRBD1	CASSSQTPTGANEKLFF	TGTGCCAGCAGCTCCCAGACTCCGACAGGGGCTAATGAAAAACTGTTTTTT
TRBV4-1	TRBJ2-5	.	TRBD2	CASSQEPAGGPAETQYF	TGCGCCAGCAGCCAAGAACCCGCGGGAGGGCCGGCTGAGACCCAGTACTTC
TRBV30	TRBJ2-1	once	TRBD2	CAWKIAWTSGDSYNEQFF	TGTGCCTGGAAGATAGCCTGGACTAGCGGGGATTCTTACAATGAGCAGTTCTTC
TRBV15	TRBJ2-1	.	TRBD2	CATSNRTSGYNEQFF	TGTGCCACCAGCAACAGGACTAGCGGTTACAATGAGCAGTTCTTC
TRBV19	TRBJ1-3	once	TRBD1	CASSMVGQGSGNTIYF	TGTGCCAGTAGTATGGTTGGACAGGGATCCGGAAACACCATATATTTT
TRBV4-1	TRBJ2-7	once	.	CASSHVIRRKGSYEQYF	TGCGCCAGCAGCCACGTGATACGCCGGAAGGGGTCCTACGAGCAGTACTTC
TRBV11-2	TRBJ1-3	.	.	CASSLVLGHQGNTIYF	TGTGCCAGCAGCTTAGTACTGGGGCATCAAGGAAACACCATATATTTT
TRBV30	TRBJ1-4	.	TRBD1	CAWSKDRAMEKLFF	TGTGCCTGGAGCAAAGACAGGGCTATGGAAAAACTGTTTTTT
TRBV10-3	TRBJ2-7	.	.	CATQPSSTYEQYF	TGTGCCACCCAGCCCAGCAGCACCTACGAGCAGTACTTC
TRBV2	TRBJ2-3	.	.	CASSELKLGGTQYF	TGTGCCAGCAGTGAACTGAAACTAGGAGGTACGCAGTATTTT
TRBV19	TRBJ1-1	.	TRBD1	CASLSGLGGYAFF	TGTGCCAGCCTCTCCGGTTTAGGGGGCTACGCTTTCTTT
TRBV2	TRBJ2-2	once	TRBD1	CASLRDRGTGELFF	TGTGCCAGCCTCCGGGACAGGGGCACCGGGGAGCTGTTTTTT
TRBV29-1	TRBJ2-3	.	.	CSVGRLLGDTQYF	TGCAGCGTTGGCAGGCTACTGGGAGATACGCAGTATTTT
TRBV5-1	TRBJ1-2	once	TRBD1	CASSPTGDYGYTF	TGCGCCAGCAGCCCAACAGGGGACTATGGCTACACCTTC
TRBV9	TRBJ2-3	.	TRBD2	CASSPDTAGALLNTQYF	TGTGCCAGCAGCCCGGATACAGCGGGAGCGCTGCTGAATACGCAGTATTTT
TRBV29-1	TRBJ2-2	few	TRBD1	CSVPLSGTGANTGELFF	TGCAGCGTCCCACTCTCCGGGACAGGGGCGAACACCGGGGAGCTGTTTTTT
TRBV4-1	TRBJ2-5	.	.	CASSQTRGGEFQETQYF	TGCGCCAGCAGCCAAACAAGGGGGGGGGAATTCCAAGAGACCCAGTACTTC
TRBV6-6	TRBJ2-2	.	.	CASSSTGVDIGELFF	TGTGCCAGCAGTTCTACTGGGGTGGATATCGGGGAGCTGTTTTTT